Shown below are 24 T cell receptor beta chains from a single sample sequenced in a study of tumor-infiltrating lymphocytes in primary liver carcinoma. It was unsorted whole blood that yielded blood RNA, and germline DNA was also extracted. A primer matching the constant region was used to make TCR beta cDNA from around 460 ng of total RNA. It was through three nested multiplex PCR rounds of slightly modified ARM-PCR that TCR beta libraries arose. Running 10 cycles apiece, the first two PCR rounds relied on TRBV1-TRBV30 forward primers together with a C-beta reverse primer. TCRdb redid the calling of the multiplex PCR reads with MiXCR, one entry per CDR3 protein. The sample shows fewer than 350,000 distinct CDR3 sequences, 60% to 80% of them seen only once. The specimen sequenced was peripheral blood. The receptor set was obtained from a man aged 35-49 years with primary liver carcinoma and hepatitis B virus infection.

Details on this clonotype: Given a much more abundant clone one base away, this may be a read error. The chain recombines TRBV6-2 or TRBV6-3 with TRBJ2-7, with D perhaps matching TRBD1 (5 bases). Trimming left V 0 bases short and J 9 bases short, with 15 bases between. Germline V gene sequence: CDR1 MNHEY, CDR2 SVGEGT. The CDR3 loop spans 14 amino acids. The CDR3 region has the DNA TGTGCCAGCAGTTACTCGCGACAGCTCAACGGGCAGTACTTC. Its protein is CASSYSRQLNGQYF.

In its sample, this clonotype was seen once. A read error is possible here, since a much larger clone lies one base away. CDR3 protein: CASSLVTRGEAFF. The DNA of the CDR3 is TGCGCCAGCAGCTTGGTCACAAGGGGCGAAGCTTTCTTT. The chain carries TRBV5-1 and TRBJ1-1; D possibly corresponds to TRBD1 (5 bases). The CDR3 is made up of 13 amino acids. The V and J ends lost 0 bases and 8 bases respectively, with 11 bases between them. Germline V gives CDR1 SGHRS, CDR2 YFSETQ.

This clonotype was seen many times. This sequence joins TRBV5-1 and TRBJ2-1, with D tentatively TRBD1 (5 bases). Trimming took off 0 bases at V and 6 bases at J, with 16 bases between the two ends. The CDR3 extends over 16 amino acids. Germline CDR1 reads SGHRS; CDR2 reads YFSETQ. The CDR3 region is CASSLVGRETSNEQFF. CDR3 nucleotide sequence: TGCGCCAGCAGCTTGGTAGGCAGGGAAACTTCCAATGAGCAGTTCTTC. Looking up the rest from reference TRBV5-1 and TRBJ2-1 gives the full variable domain: KAGVTQTPRYLIKTRGQQVTLSCSPISGHRSVSWYQQTPGQGLQFLFEYFSETQRNKGNFPGRFSGRQFSNSRSEMNVSTLELGDSALYLCASSLVGRETSNEQFFGPGTRLTVL.

The gene calls are TRBV6-5 and TRBJ1-1, with D unresolved. V lost 2 bases and J 4 bases, leaving 14 bases between the germline ends. The CDR3 runs 15 residues. Germline values: CDR1 MNHEY, CDR2 SVGAGI. CDR3 bases: TGTGCCAGCAGTTACGTTGCAAAGAGTGGCACTGAAGCTTTCTTT. Its translation: CASSYVAKSGTEAFF.

The chain couples TRBV11-2 to TRBJ2-7, with a possible D match to TRBD1 (5 bases). CDR1 is SGHAT and CDR2 is FQNNGV in the germline V gene. The CDR3 contains 14 residues. V shed 2 bases and J shed 3 bases, with 11 bases lying between them. CDR3 protein: CASSLIQGHYEQYF. CDR3 DNA sequence: TGTGCCAGCAGCTTAATTCAGGGTCACTACGAGCAGTACTTC. The full variable domain, its missing parts supplied by reference TRBV11-2 and TRBJ2-7, is EAGVAQSPRYKIIEKRQSVAFWCNPISGHATLYWYQQILGQGPKLLIQFQNNGVVDDSQLPKDRFSAERLKGVDSTLKIQPAKLEDSAVYLCASSLIQGHYEQYFGPGTRLTVT.

This clonotype has only a few counts. This chain connects TRBV10-3 to TRBJ1-5, with 10 bases fitting TRBD1. Germline lookup yields CDR1 ENHRY and CDR2 SYGVKD. This CDR3 contains 13 residues. As DNA, the CDR3 is TGTGTCACCGGGACAGGGGAAAGACAGCCCCAGCATTTT. Amino acid sequence: CVTGTGERQPQHF.

This clonotype has ten or more counts. The V gene is TRBV12-3 or TRBV12-4, the J gene TRBJ1-1; D is unresolved. V lost 6 bases and J lost 4, with 9 bases in between. The CDR3 covers 12 residues. CDR3: CASSPIGTEAFF. The CDR3 coding sequence is TGTGCCAGCAGCCCGATTGGCACTGAAGCTTTCTTT.

As to this clonotype: Given a much more abundant clone one base away, this may be a read error. The V and J genes are TRBV29-1 and TRBJ2-1, with a possible D match to TRBD2 (6 bases). V was cut by 4 bases and J by 10 bases, with 11 bases left in between. Germline V CDR1 and CDR2: SQVTM, ANQGSEA. The CDR3 has 11 amino acids. This CDR3 is CSVGPGDEQFF. For the CDR3, the DNA is TGCAGCGTTGGGCCGGGGGACGAGCAGTTCTTC.

Details on this clonotype: One end of the junction does not line up with germline, which may come from a read error. CDR3 in DNA: TGTGCCAGCAGTAGAGACCGGGTTCAAGGGGAGCAATACTTC. It yields the protein CASSRDRVQGEQYF. The V and J genes are TRBV6-5 and TRBJ2-7; the D call may be TRBD1 or TRBD2 (5 bases each). The CDR3 totals 14 residues. Germline V lookup: CDR1 MNHEY, CDR2 SVGAGI.

This clonotype was detected a few times. One base away lies a much larger clone, so this may be a sequencing read error. The genes are TRBV12-3 or TRBV12-4 and TRBJ2-7; unclear D gene. This CDR3 has 13 amino acids. V was shortened by 5 bases and J by 5 bases, with 13 bases between the two germline ends. The CDR3 reads CASSPMSPHEQYF. CDR3 coding DNA: TGTGCCAGCAGTCCCATGAGTCCACACGAGCAGTACTTC.

A remark on this clonotype: Its ends do not fully match the called genes, so a read error is possible. V is TRBV11-2 and J is TRBJ1-2; D is perhaps TRBD1 (6 bases). The CDR3 spans 18 residues. Germline loops: CDR1 SGHAT, CDR2 FQNNGV. CDR3 sequence reads: CARSLSGQWGAQLYGYTF. The CDR3 coding sequence is TGTGCCAGAAGCTTAAGTGGTCAATGGGGGGCACAGCTCTATGGCTACACCTTC.

Notes on this clonotype: At one end, the junction sequence differs from germline, possibly due to a read error. The chain has TRBV7-9 and TRBJ2-2; unclear D gene. Germline CDR1 SEHNR, CDR2 FQNEAQ (reference sequence). This CDR3 is built from 15 residues. CDR3 DNA sequence: TGTGCCAGCAGCTTATGCACAGTCAACATCGGGGAGCTGTTTTTT. It encodes CASSLCTVNIGELFF.

As regards this clonotype: Here the CDR3 omits its conserved ending phenylalanine or tryptophan, so a read error is the likely source. The chain employs TRBV12-3 or TRBV12-4 and TRBJ2-7; 10 bases align to TRBD1. The CDR3 is 16 residues long. Trimming at V came to 5 bases and at J to 0 bases, leaving 7 bases not matched to a gene. The CDR3, as DNA: TGTGCCAGCAGTGTATCCGGGACAGGGGACTCCTACGAGCAGTACCTC. Its translation: CASSVSGTGDSYEQYL.

This sequence joins TRBV7-8 and TRBJ2-4; D may be TRBD1 (6 bases). This CDR3 comprises 15 residues. Germline CDR1 reads SGHVS; CDR2 reads FQNEAQ. Trimming shortened V by 5 bases and J by 12 bases, and 23 bases separated the two germline ends. This chain's CDR3 is CASSPRDKGLYDQYF. As DNA, the CDR3 is TGTGCCAGCAGCCCGAGGGACAAGGGCCTTTATGATCAGTACTTC.

Only a few counts were recorded for this clonotype. The chain uses TRBV12-3 or TRBV12-4 and TRBJ1-4; the D gene is possibly TRBD1 (5 bases). V dropped 7 bases and J dropped 8 bases, with 14 bases sitting between them. There are 13 residues in the CDR3. Here the CDR3 DNA reads TGTGCCAGCACTTTGGCAGGGACCGAAAAACTGTTTTTT. This sequence encodes CASTLAGTEKLFF.

For this clonotype: Compared with germline, one end of the junction differs, possibly owing to a read error. The gene calls are TRBV11-1 and TRBJ1-1; TRBD1 is a possible D gene (5 bases). Germline V lookup: CDR1 SGHAT, CDR2 FQDESV (reference sequence). The CDR3 has 14 residues. This CDR3 reads CASSPGRQATEAFF. The CDR3 region has the DNA TGCGCCAGCAGCCCGGGACGTCAGGCCACTGAAGCTTTCTTT.

Concerning this clonotype: It may be a read error: a sequence one base away is much more abundant. The chain employs TRBV11-2 and TRBJ2-1; D may be TRBD1 or TRBD2 (5 bases each). The CDR3 has 16 residues. Germline assignment: CDR1 SGHAT and CDR2 FQNNGV. This chain's CDR3 is CASSLVRQGVGNGQFF. Here the CDR3 DNA reads TGTGCCAGCAGCTTAGTACGTCAGGGAGTGGGCAATGGGCAGTTCTTC.

About this clonotype: Germline is not matched at one junction end, which may reflect a read error. The chain recombines TRBV11-2 with TRBJ2-1, with D possibly being TRBD2 (5 bases). CDR1 and CDR2 from the germline V gene are SGHAT and FQNNGV. The CDR3 contains 14 residues. CDR3 loop: CASSLSSLVHELFF. The CDR3 DNA reads as TGTGCCAGCAGCTTGTCTAGCCTGGTGCATGAGCTGTTCTTC.

This clonotype appeared many times. The V and J genes are TRBV30 and TRBJ2-4; a possible D gene is TRBD2 (6 bases). Germline lookup yields CDR1 GTSNPN and CDR2 SVGIG (reference sequence). V was pared by 5 bases and J by 5 bases, with 13 bases between. CDR3 length equals 13 residues. The CDR3 protein is CAWGGTGENIQYF. The CDR3 region has the DNA TGTGCCTGGGGGGGGACGGGGGAAAACATTCAGTACTTC. The whole variable domain, remainder taken from reference TRBV30 and TRBJ2-4, is SQTIHQWPATLVQPVGSPLSLECTVEGTSNPNLYWYRQAAGRGLQLLFYSVGIGQISSEVPQNLSASRPQDRQFILSSKKLLLSDSGFYLCAWGGTGENIQYFGAGTRLSVL.

Comments on this clonotype: One end of the junction fails to match germline, which may point to a read error. This rearrangement joins TRBV29-1 to TRBJ1-2; D unresolved. The CDR3 runs to 14 residues. CDR1 SQVTM and CDR2 ANQGSEA come from the germline V gene. CDR3 protein: CLVDSEDLRNGHTF. CDR3 DNA sequence: TGCCTCGTTGATAGTGAGGACCTTAGGAATGGCCACACCTTC.

This chain links TRBV5-5 with TRBJ2-1, with 9 bases that match TRBD2. This CDR3 spans 15 amino acids. With V trimmed by 4 bases and J by 4 bases, 6 bases remained unmatched. In germline, CDR1 is SGHKS, CDR2 YYEKEE (reference sequence). The CDR3 spells CASSPAGGLYNEQFF. The CDR3 DNA is TGTGCCAGCAGCCCAGCGGGAGGTCTATACAATGAGCAGTTCTTC. The variable domain in full, with the rest retrieved from reference TRBV5-5 and TRBJ2-1, is DAGVTQSPTHLIKTRGQQVTLRCSPISGHKSVSWYQQVLGQGPQFIFQYYEKEERGRGNFPDRFSARQFPNYSSELNVNALLLGDSALYLCASSPAGGLYNEQFFGPGTRLTVL.

Points on this clonotype: A single base separates this from a much larger clone, so it may be a read error. The genes are TRBV12-3 or TRBV12-4 and TRBJ2-6, with TRBD2 matching over 10 bases. Trimming cost V 7 bases and J 2 bases; bases outside gene matches: 5. This CDR3 spans 16 amino acids. Here the CDR3 reads CASNSGLATGANVLTF. In nucleotides, the CDR3 is TGTGCCAGCAATTCGGGACTAGCGACTGGGGCCAACGTCCTGACTTTC.

This clonotype appeared a few times. The chain combines TRBV11-2 with TRBJ2-1, with 9 nucleotides matching TRBD1. The germline gives CDR1 SGHAT, CDR2 FQNNGV. The J segment lost 4 bases and the V segment lost 5 bases, leaving 12 bases of the junction unmatched. The CDR3 length is 17 residues. The CDR3 DNA follows: TGTGCCAGCAGCCAGACCCGGCGGGACAGGGCATACAATGAGCAGTTCTTC. As protein: CASSQTRRDRAYNEQFF.

This clonotype has more than one count but fewer than ten. This chain links TRBV5-1 with TRBJ2-5, with 8 bases matching TRBD1. Germline assignment: CDR1 SGHRS and CDR2 YFSETQ. V lost 2 bases and J lost 4; bases outside the gene matches: 7. This CDR3 is built from 15 residues. The CDR3 bases are TGCGCCAGCAGCTTACCAGGGGGCGAAGGAGAGACCCAGTACTTC. It is translated as CASSLPGGEGETQYF. The entire variable domain, with the rest obtained from reference TRBV5-1 and TRBJ2-5, is as follows: KAGVTQTPRYLIKTRGQQVTLSCSPISGHRSVSWYQQTPGQGLQFLFEYFSETQRNKGNFPGRFSGRQFSNSRSEMNVSTLELGDSALYLCASSLPGGEGETQYFGPGTRLLVL.